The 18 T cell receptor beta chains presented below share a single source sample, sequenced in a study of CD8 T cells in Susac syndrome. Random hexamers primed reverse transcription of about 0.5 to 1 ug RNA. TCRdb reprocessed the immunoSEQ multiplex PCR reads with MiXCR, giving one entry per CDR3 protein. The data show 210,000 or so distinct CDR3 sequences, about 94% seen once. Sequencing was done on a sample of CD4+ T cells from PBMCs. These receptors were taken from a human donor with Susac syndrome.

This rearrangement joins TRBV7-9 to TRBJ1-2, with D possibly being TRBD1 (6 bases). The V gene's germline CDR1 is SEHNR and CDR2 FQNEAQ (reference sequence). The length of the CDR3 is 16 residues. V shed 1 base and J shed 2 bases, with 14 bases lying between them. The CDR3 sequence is CASSLVGTPSNYGYTF. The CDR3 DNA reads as TGTGCCAGCAGCTTAGTAGGGACACCGTCGAACTATGGCTACACCTTC. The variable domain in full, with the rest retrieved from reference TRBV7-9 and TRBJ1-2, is DTGVSQNPRHKITKRGQNVTFRCDPISEHNRLYWYRQTLGQGPEFLTYFQNEAQLEKSRLLSDRFSAERPKGSFSTLEIQRTEQGDSAMYLCASSLVGTPSNYGYTFGSGTRLTVV.

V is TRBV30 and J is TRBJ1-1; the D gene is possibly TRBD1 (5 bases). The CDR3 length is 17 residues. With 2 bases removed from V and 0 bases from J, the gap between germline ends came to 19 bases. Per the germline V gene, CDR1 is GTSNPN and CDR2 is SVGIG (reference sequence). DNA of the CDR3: TGTGCCTGGAGTAAAGGGGAACAGATTCACATGAACACTGAAGCTTTCTTT. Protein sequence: CAWSKGEQIHMNTEAFF.

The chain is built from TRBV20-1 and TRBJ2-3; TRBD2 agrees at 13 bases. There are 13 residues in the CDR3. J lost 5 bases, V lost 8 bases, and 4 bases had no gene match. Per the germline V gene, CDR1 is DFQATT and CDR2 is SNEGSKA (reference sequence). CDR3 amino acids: CSTRLAGGDTQYF. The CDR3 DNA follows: TGCAGTACCCGACTAGCGGGGGGAGATACGCAGTATTTT.

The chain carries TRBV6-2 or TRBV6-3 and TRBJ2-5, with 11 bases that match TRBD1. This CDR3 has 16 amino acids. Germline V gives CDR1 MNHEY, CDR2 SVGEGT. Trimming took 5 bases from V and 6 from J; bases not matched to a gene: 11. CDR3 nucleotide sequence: TGTGCCAGCAGTAAGGACAGGGGGCTAGTCCAGAAGACCCAGTACTTC. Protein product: CASSKDRGLVQKTQYF.

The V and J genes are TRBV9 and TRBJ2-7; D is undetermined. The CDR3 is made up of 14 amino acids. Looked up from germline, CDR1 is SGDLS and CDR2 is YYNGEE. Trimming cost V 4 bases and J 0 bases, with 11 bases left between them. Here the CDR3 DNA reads TGTGCCAGCAGCCCCCGGACGGACTCCTACGAGCAGTACTTC. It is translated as CASSPRTDSYEQYF.

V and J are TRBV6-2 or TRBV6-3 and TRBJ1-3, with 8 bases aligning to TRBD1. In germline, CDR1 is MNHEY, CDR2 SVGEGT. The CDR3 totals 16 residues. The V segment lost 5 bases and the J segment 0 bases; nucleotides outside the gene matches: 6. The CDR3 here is CASSLRDRISGNTIYF. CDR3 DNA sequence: TGTGCCAGCAGTCTTCGGGACAGGATCTCTGGAAACACCATATATTTT.

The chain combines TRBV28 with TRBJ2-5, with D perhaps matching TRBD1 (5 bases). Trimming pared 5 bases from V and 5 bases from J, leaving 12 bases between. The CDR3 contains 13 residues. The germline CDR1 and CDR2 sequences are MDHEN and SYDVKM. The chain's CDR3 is CASSLREVETQYF. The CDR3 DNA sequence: TGTGCCAGCAGTCTCAGGGAAGTGGAGACCCAGTACTTC.

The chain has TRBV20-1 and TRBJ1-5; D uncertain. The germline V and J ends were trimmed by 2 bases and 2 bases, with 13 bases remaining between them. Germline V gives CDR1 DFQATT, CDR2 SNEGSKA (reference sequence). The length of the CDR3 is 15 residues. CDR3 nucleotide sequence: TGCAGTGCTAGAATGGGTACCGGGGGCAATCAGCCCCAGCATTTT. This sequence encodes CSARMGTGGNQPQHF.

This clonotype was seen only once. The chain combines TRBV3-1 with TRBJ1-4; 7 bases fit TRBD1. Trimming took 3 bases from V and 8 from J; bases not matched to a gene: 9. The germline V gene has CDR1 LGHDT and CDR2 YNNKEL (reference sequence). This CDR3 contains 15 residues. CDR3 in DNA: TGTGCCAGCAGCCATTCGGACAGGCCAGACGAAAAACTGTTTTTT. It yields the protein CASSHSDRPDEKLFF. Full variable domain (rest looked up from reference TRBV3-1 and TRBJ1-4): DTAVSQTPKYLVTQMGNDKSIKCEQNLGHDTMYWYKQDSKKFLKIMFSYNNKELIINETVPNRFSPKSPDKAHLNLHINSLELGDSAVYFCASSHSDRPDEKLFFGSGTQLSVL.

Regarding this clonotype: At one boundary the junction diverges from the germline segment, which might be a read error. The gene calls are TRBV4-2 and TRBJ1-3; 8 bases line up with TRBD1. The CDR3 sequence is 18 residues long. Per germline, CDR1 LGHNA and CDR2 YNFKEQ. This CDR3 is CASSQDRTATGEGNTIHF. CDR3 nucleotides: TGTGCCAGCAGCCAAGATCGGACGGCGACAGGGGAAGGAAACACCATACATTTT.

The CDR3: CSAHRTGRETQYF. The DNA for the CDR3 is TGCAGTGCGCACCGGACAGGACGAGAGACCCAGTACTTC. This rearrangement joins TRBV20-1 to TRBJ2-5; 7 bases match TRBD1. V lost 6 bases and J lost 4; bases outside the gene matches: 8. The CDR3 spans 13 residues. The germline V gene has CDR1 DFQATT and CDR2 SNEGSKA (reference sequence).

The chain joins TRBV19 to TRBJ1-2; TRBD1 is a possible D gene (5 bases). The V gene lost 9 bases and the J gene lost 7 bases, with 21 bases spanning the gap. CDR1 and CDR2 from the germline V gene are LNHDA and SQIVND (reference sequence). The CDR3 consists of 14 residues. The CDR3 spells CASRDESEIGGYTF. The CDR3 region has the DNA TGTGCCAGCAGGGACGAATCAGAGATAGGTGGCTACACCTTC.

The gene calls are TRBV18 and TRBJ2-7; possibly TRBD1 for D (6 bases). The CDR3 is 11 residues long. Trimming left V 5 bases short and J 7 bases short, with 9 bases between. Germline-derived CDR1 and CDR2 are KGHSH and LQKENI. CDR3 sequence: CASSKGEEQYF. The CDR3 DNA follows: TGTGCCAGCTCAAAGGGGGAAGAGCAGTACTTC.

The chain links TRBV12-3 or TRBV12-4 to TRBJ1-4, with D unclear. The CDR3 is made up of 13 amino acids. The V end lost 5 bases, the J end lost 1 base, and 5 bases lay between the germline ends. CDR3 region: CASSPRTNEKLFF. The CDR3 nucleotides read TGTGCCAGCAGTCCTCGAACTAATGAAAAACTGTTTTTT.

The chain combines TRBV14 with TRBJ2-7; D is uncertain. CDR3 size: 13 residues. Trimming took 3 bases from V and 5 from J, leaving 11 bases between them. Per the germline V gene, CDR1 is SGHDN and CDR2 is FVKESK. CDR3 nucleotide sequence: TGTGCCAGCAGCCAGACGATAGGCAACGAGCAGTACTTC. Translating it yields CASSQTIGNEQYF.

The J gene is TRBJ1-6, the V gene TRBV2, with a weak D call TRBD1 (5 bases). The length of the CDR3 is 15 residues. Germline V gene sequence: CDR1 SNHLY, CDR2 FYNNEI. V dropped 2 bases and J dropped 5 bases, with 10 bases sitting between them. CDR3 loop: CASSELGRDNSPLHF. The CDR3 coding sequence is TGTGCCAGCAGTGAACTGGGCAGGGATAATTCACCCCTCCACTTT.

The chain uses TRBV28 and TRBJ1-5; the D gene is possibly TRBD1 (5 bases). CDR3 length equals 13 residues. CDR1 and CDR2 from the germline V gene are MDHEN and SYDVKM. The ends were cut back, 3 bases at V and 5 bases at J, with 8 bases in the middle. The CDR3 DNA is TGTGCCAGCAGTTTCGGGACTTATCAGCCCCAGCATTTT. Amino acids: CASSFGTYQPQHF.

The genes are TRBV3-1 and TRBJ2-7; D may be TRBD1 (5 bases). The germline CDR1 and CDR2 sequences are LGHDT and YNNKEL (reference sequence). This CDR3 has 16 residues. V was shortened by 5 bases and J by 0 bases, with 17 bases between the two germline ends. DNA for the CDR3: TGTGCCAGCAGCTTTAGGGGTTTTCCCCCCTCCTACGAGCAGTACTTC. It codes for CASSFRGFPPSYEQYF.